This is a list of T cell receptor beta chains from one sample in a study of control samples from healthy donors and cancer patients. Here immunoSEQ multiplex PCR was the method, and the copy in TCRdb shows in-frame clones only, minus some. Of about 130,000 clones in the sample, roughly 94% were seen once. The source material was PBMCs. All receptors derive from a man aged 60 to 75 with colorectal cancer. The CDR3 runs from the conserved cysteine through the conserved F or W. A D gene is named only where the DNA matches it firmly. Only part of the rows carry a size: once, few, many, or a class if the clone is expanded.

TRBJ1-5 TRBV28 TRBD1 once CASSWTGTGDQPQHF TGTGCCAGCAGTTGGACCGGGACAGGAGATCAGCCCCAGCATTTT
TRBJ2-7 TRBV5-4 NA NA CASRETGSSYEQYF TGTGCCAGCAGGGAAACAGGGAGCTCCTACGAGCAGTACTTC
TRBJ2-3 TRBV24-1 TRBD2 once CATSRELAGGEGDTQYF TGTGCCACCAGTCGGGAGCTAGCGGGGGGGGAAGGAGATACGCAGTATTTT
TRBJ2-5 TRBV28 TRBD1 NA CASSLETGTGIATQYF TGTGCCAGCAGTTTGGAAACCGGGACAGGGATTGCGACCCAGTACTTC
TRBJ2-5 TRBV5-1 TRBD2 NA CASSLGLAGALETQYF TGCGCCAGCAGTTTGGGACTAGCGGGGGCCTTAGAGACCCAGTACTTC
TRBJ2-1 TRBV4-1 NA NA CASSPRRGEQFF TGCGCCAGCAGCCCTCGTCGGGGTGAGCAGTTCTTC
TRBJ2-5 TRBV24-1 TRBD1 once CATSALAQQGAGRETQYF TGTGCCACCAGTGCCCTCGCCCAGCAGGGGGCGGGTCGAGAGACCCAGTACTTC
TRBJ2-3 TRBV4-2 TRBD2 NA CASSRASGGESDTQYF TGTGCCAGCAGCCGGGCTAGCGGGGGGGAGTCAGATACGCAGTATTTT
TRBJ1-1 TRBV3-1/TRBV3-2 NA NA CASSQRGESGEAFF TGTGCCAGCAGCCAAAGGGGGGAAAGCGGTGAAGCTTTCTTT
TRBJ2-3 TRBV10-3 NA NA CAIRVTGTDTQYF TGTGCCATCAGGGTGACAGGCACAGATACGCAGTATTTT
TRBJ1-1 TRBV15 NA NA CATSRGQSWPTEAFF TGTGCCACCAGCAGAGGACAGTCATGGCCGACTGAAGCTTTCTTT
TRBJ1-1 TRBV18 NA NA CASSLGEAFF TGTGCCAGCTCACTAGGCGAAGCTTTCTTT
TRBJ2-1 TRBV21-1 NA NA CASSKARLAGGTEQFF TGTGCCAGCAGCAAAGCTCGGCTAGCGGGGGGAACTGAGCAGTTCTTC
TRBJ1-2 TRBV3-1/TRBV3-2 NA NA CASSPSRIYGYTF TGTGCCAGCAGCCCTAGTAGAATCTATGGCTACACCTTC
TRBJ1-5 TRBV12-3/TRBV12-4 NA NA CASSLAADQPQHF TGTGCCAGCAGTTTAGCGGCCGATCAGCCCCAGCATTTT
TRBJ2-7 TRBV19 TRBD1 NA CASSTGQSYEQYF TGTGCCAGTAGTACGGGACAGTCCTACGAGCAGTACTTC
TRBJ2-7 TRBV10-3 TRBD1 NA CAISEGQGAEQYF TGTGCCATCAGTGAGGGACAGGGGGCTGAGCAGTACTTC
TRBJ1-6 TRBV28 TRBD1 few CASSSGQGANSPLHF TGTGCCAGCAGTTCCGGACAGGGGGCTAATTCACCCCTCCACTTT
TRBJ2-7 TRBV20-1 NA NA CSAGPEQYF TGCAGTGCCGGGCCCGAGCAGTACTTC
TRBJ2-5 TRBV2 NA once CASRTQGGKETQYF TGTGCCAGCAGGACTCAGGGGGGAAAAGAGACCCAGTACTTC
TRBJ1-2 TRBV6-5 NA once CASAGQYYGYTF TGTGCCAGCGCCGGACAGTACTATGGCTACACCTTC
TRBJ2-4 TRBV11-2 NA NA CASSHRTVHIQYF TGTGCCAGCAGCCACCGGACGGTCCACATTCAGTACTTC
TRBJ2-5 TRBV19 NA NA CATRDRTKETQYF TGTGCCACCCGAGACCGGACCAAAGAGACCCAGTACTTC
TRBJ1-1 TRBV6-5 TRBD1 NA CASKTTGENEAFF TGTGCCAGCAAAACGACAGGGGAGAATGAAGCTTTCTTT
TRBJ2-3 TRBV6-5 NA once CASRDRNVDTQYF TGTGCCAGCAGGGACAGAAATGTTGATACGCAGTATTTT
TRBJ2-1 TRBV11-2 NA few CASSLDSVEQFF TGTGCCAGCAGCTTAGACTCTGTTGAGCAGTTCTTC
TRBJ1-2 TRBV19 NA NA CASSIPRSLTAKGYTF TGTGCCAGTAGTATTCCTAGGTCTTTGACTGCAAAGGGCTACACCTTC
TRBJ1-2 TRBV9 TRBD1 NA CASSTRDSYGYTF TGTGCCAGCAGCACCCGGGACAGCTATGGCTACACCTTC
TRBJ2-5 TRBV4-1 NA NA CASSLLPQETQYF TGCGCCAGCAGCCTCCTCCCTCAAGAGACCCAGTACTTC
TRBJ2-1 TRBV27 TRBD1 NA CASRTGGSDEQFF TGTGCCAGCAGGACAGGGGGCTCGGATGAGCAGTTCTTC
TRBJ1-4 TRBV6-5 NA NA CASSLRGPNEKLFF TGTGCCAGCAGTCTACGAGGACCTAATGAAAAACTGTTTTTT
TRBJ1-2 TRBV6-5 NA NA CASSYSSTYGYTF TGTGCCAGCAGTTACTCCTCTACCTATGGCTACACCTTC
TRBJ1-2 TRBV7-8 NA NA CASSFGSYGYTF TGTGCCAGCAGCTTCGGGAGCTATGGCTACACCTTC
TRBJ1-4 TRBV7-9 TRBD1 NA CASSFGQGVVINEKLFF TGTGCCAGCAGCTTCGGGCAGGGGGTAGTCATTAATGAAAAACTGTTTTTT
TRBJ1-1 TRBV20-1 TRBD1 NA CSASGQGNTEAFF TGCAGTGCTAGTGGACAGGGGAACACTGAAGCTTTCTTT
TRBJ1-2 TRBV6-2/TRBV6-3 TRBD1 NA CASSRRLSKGQGKGGPYGYTF TGTGCCAGCAGTCGGCGTCTCTCTAAGGGACAGGGTAAGGGGGGGCCCTATGGCTACACCTTC
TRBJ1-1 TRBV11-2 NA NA CASSKTAGANTEAFF TGTGCCAGCAGCAAGACAGCAGGGGCCAACACTGAAGCTTTCTTT
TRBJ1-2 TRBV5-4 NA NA CASSLANSYLGSYGYTF TGTGCCAGCAGCTTGGCCAACTCTTACCTAGGGAGCTATGGCTACACCTTC
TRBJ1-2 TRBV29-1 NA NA CSVGGQDYGYTF TGCAGCGTTGGAGGGCAGGACTATGGCTACACCTTC
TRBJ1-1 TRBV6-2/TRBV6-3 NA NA CASSYGKGASREAFF TGTGCCAGCAGTTACGGGAAAGGGGCATCCAGGGAAGCTTTCTTT
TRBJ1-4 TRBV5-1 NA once CASSLDPGLAEKLFF TGCGCCAGCAGCTTGGATCCTGGACTGGCTGAAAAACTGTTTTTT
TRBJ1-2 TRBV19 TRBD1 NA CASSIDRQGRYGYTF TGTGCCAGTAGTATAGATCGACAGGGAAGGTATGGCTACACCTTC
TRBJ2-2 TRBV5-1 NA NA CASSLRTGYAGELFF TGCGCCAGCAGCTTAAGAACAGGGTATGCCGGGGAGCTGTTTTTT
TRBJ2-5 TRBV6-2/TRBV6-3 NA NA CASSYSSGRETQYF TGTGCCAGCAGTTACTCGAGCGGGCGGGAGACCCAGTACTTC
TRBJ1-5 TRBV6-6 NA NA CASSRADQPQHF TGTGCCAGCAGCCGCGCGGATCAGCCCCAGCATTTT
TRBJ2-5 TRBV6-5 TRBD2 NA CASSLGLAEQETQYF TGTGCCAGCAGTTTGGGACTAGCGGAACAAGAGACCCAGTACTTC
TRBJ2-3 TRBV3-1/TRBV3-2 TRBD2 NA CASSQGLAGGPGDTQYF TGTGCCAGCAGCCAGGGACTAGCGGGGGGGCCGGGAGATACGCAGTATTTT
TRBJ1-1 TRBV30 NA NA CAWRLWGREAFF TGTGCCTGGAGACTGTGGGGCCGGGAGGCTTTCTTT
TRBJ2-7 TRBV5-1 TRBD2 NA CASSLGTSGVEQYF TGCGCCAGCAGCTTGGGGACTAGCGGGGTCGAGCAGTACTTC
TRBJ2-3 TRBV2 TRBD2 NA CASRASGGGSSTDTQYF TGTGCCAGCAGGGCCTCCGGCGGGGGGAGTAGCACAGATACGCAGTATTTT
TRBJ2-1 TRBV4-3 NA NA CASSQEVRSLYNEQFF TGCGCCAGCAGCCAAGAAGTCAGGTCCCTTTACAATGAGCAGTTCTTC
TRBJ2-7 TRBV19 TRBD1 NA CASSIGTGDYEQYF TGTGCCAGTAGTATCGGGACAGGGGACTACGAGCAGTACTTC